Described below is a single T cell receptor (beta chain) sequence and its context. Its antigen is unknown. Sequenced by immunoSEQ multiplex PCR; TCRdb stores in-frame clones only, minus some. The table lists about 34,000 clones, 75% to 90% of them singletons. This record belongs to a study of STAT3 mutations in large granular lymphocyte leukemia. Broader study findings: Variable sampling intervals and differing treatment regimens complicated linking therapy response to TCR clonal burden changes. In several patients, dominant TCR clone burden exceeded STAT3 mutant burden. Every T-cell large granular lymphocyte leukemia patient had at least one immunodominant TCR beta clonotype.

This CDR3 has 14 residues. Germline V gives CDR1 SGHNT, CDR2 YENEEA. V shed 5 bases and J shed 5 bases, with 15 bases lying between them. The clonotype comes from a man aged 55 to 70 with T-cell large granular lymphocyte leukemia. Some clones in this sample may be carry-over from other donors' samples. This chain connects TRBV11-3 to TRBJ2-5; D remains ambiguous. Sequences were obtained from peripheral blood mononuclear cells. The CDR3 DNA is TGTGCCAGCAGCCCCTCCGGGCCTGGGGAGACCCAGTACTTC. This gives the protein CASSPSGPGETQYF.